This TCR beta chain was recorded in a study of T cell repertoires in cytomegalovirus infection. About the research overall: It was the public TCR beta signatures that indicated both CMV infection and matching HLA type. Study results and limitations: The cumulative frequency of public TCR beta families identified carriers of CMV plus the relevant HLA. HLA-C-restricted CMV clonotypes gave the most frequent clonotype in two of eight donors.

TCRdb re-analysed the reads in MiXCR, keeping a single row per CDR3 protein. The sample shows about 400,000 distinct CDR3 sequences, about a sixth of them seen only once. Only a few counts were recorded for this clonotype. Antigen: not known. In germline, CDR1 is MNHEY, CDR2 SVGEGT. The CDR3 runs 16 residues. After removal of 7 bases from V and 5 bases from J, the junction contained 11 bases not matched to a gene. The rearrangement links TRBV6-2 or TRBV6-3 to TRBJ2-3; TRBD2 matches 11 bases. The specimen sequenced was PBMCs. The source is a human donor in good health (CMV status not recorded). Some clones in this sample may be carry-over from other donors' samples. Written as DNA, the CDR3 is TGTGCCAGCACTTGGCTAGCGGGAGGTGCCGGAGATACGCAGTATTTT. Its translation is CASTWLAGGAGDTQYF.